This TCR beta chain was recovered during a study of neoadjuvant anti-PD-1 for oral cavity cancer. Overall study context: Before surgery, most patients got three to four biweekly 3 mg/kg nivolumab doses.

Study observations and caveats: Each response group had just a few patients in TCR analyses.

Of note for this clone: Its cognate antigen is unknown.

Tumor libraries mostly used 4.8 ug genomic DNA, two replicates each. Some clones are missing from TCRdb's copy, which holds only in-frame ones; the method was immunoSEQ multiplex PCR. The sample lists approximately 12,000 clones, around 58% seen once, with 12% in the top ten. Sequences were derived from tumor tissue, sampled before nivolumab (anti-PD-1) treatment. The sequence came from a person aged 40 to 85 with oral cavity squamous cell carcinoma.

As DNA, the CDR3 is TGTGCCAGCAGCCGAGCCGGGACTTCGAACTACGAGCAGTACTTC. This codes for CASSRAGTSNYEQYF. This sequence joins TRBV11-2 and TRBJ2-7; perhaps TRBD2 as D (6 bases). Trimming took off 5 bases at V and 3 bases at J, with 17 bases between the two ends. This CDR3 is 15 amino acids long. CDR1 is SGHAT and CDR2 is FQNNGV in the germline V gene.